Listed below are T cell receptor beta chains from one sample, sequenced in a study of blood T cells in healthy people across ages. One entry per CDR3 protein, called by TCRdb with MiXCR from the 5' RACE reads. This sample has 730,000 or so distinct CDR3 sequences; 40% to 45% occur once, and the top ten carry around 32%. Sequenced material: blood. All receptors derive from a man older than 75 in good health. Both conserved end residues are trimmed from each CDR3. The D gene is left open where the match is weak.

>13|TRBD2|TRBV5-1
ASSASGTYQDTQY
>14|TRBD2|TRBV20-1
SAPPGLAGKQETQY
>13|TRBD1|TRBV5-8
ASSSTGTGWYEQY
>12|-|TRBV30
AWNRGGTDYGYT
>13|-|TRBV24-1
ATSDRDRFQETQY
>14|TRBD2|TRBV28
ASRASGRVLNNEQF
>14|-|TRBV7-2
VSSLGSSGGQKTQY
>17|TRBD1|TRBV20-1
SARHQGATGMAGANVLT
>12|-|TRBV27
ASTSLDRLETQY
>12|TRBD1|TRBV4-3
ASSLGTESGEQY
>12|TRBD1|TRBV5-1
ASSPGTGFGGQY
>15|-|TRBV4-1
ASSQEGHQSGANVLT
>14|-|TRBV27
ASSFLPTRSTDTQY
>12|TRBD1|TRBV6-5
ASRPTGGNQPQH
>12|-|TRBV10-2
ASRDTNLNQPQH
>11|-|TRBV29-1
SAGDRAYNEQF
>13|-|TRBV12-5
ASGLVRVQGETQY
>13|TRBD2|TRBV20-1
SAYRLAGGPYEQF
>12|TRBD2|TRBV6-2/TRBV6-3
ASSYMVAGNEQF
>13|-|TRBV6-4
ASSELQSSYNEQY
>14|-|TRBV7-6
ASSPYRSGDNSPLH
>15|-|TRBV4-1
ASSQDMTGTLDNEQY
>13|TRBD2|TRBV20-1
SARLPSGRDHEQY
>14|TRBD1|TRBV2
ASSERPGGRYYEQY
>14|TRBD2|TRBV7-2
ASSLAGASGSYEQY
>12|-|TRBV7-2
ASSLAGPAKEQY
>11|TRBD1|TRBV20-1
SARDSNLDTQY
>12|TRBD1|TRBV4-3
ASSQGDSQNIQY
>12|-|TRBV4-3
ASSQGLGQETQY
>11|-|TRBV5-1
ASSWKVRDTQY
>15|-|TRBV4-2
ASSQPQAGPSTDTQY
>11|TRBD1|TRBV29-1
STDRGPPYEQY
>11|TRBD2|TRBV7-2
ASRDSGSNEQF
>15|TRBD2|TRBV20-1
SAPRGASGVSRETQY
>13|TRBD2|TRBV2
ASSGRGGLPYEQY
>13|TRBD2|TRBV28
ASSLSGESYNEQF
>14|TRBD2|TRBV20-1
SASVAGQQPLYEQY
>10|-|TRBV20-1
SAALGNYGYT
>10|-|TRBV10-1
ASSDGHQPQH
>11|-|TRBV28
ASGTSRSYEQY
>9|-|TRBV20-1
SARVDYEQF
>9|-|TRBV21-1
ASIGGVGYT